A single sample gave rise to the 5 T cell receptor beta chains below, sequenced in a study of T cells in Graves' hyperthyroidism and ophthalmopathy. RNA transcripts served as the template for amplifying TCR beta CDR3 regions. HTBI primers were the set used in a first-round RT-PCR of the TCR CDR3. Using its own MiXCR run on the multiplex PCR reads, TCRdb lists one record per CDR3 protein. The sample includes about 300,000 distinct CDR3 sequences, around 19% of them seen just once. The sequenced sample consisted of blood. All receptors come from a man aged 50 or older with Graves' ophthalmopathy.

This clonotype appeared a few times. The chain has TRBV18 and TRBJ1-1; the D gene is possibly TRBD1 (5 bases). The CDR3 runs to 13 residues. The V end lost 6 bases, the J end lost 4 bases, and 12 bases lay between the germline ends. Germline-derived CDR1 and CDR2 are KGHSH and LQKENI. This chain's CDR3 is CASSLRDVTEAFF. The CDR3 nucleotides read TGTGCCAGCTCTCTCCGGGACGTCACTGAAGCTTTCTTT.

In this sample, this clonotype turned up many times. The chain has TRBV7-9 and TRBJ2-1; 9 nucleotides line up with TRBD1. This CDR3 is built from 14 residues. V shed 5 bases, J shed 8 bases, and the junction held 7 bases outside the gene matches. Germline loops: CDR1 SEHNR, CDR2 FQNEAQ (reference sequence). In nucleotides, the CDR3 is TGTGCCAGCAGCGCCCGGGACAGGGTCGATGAGCAGTTCTTC. This codes for CASSARDRVDEQFF. The variable domain in full, completed from reference TRBV7-9 and TRBJ2-1, reads DTGVSQNPRHKITKRGQNVTFRCDPISEHNRLYWYRQTLGQGPEFLTYFQNEAQLEKSRLLSDRFSAERPKGSFSTLEIQRTEQGDSAMYLCASSARDRVDEQFFGPGTRLTVL.

This clonotype has a count of ten or more. This chain connects TRBV6-1 to TRBJ2-7; D not certain. The CDR3 is 14 amino acids. Germline V gives CDR1 MNHNS, CDR2 SASEGT. Trimming stripped 3 bases from V and 2 bases from J, with 11 bases between. The CDR3 spells CASSDSGLTYEQYF. CDR3 nucleotides: TGTGCCAGCAGTGATTCCGGGTTGACCTACGAGCAGTACTTC.

This clonotype was recorded at least ten times. The chain employs TRBV11-2 and TRBJ2-7; D is tentatively TRBD1 or TRBD2 (6 bases each). The germline V gene has CDR1 SGHAT and CDR2 FQNNGV. V dropped 2 bases and J dropped 5 bases, with 10 bases sitting between them. This CDR3 is built from 13 residues. The CDR3 bases are TGTGCCAGCAGCTTATTAGGGGGGAACGAGCAGTACTTC. Translating it yields CASSLLGGNEQYF.

This clonotype was detected many times. The CDR3 bases are TGCAGTGCCTATGAGAGACTAGCGGGAGCCCCCTCCTACGAGCAGTACTTC. Residues: CSAYERLAGAPSYEQYF. The chain carries TRBV20-1 and TRBJ2-7, with 12 bases fitting TRBD2. The CDR3 spans 17 residues. V lost 6 bases to trimming and J lost 0 bases; unmatched junction nucleotides: 12. The germline V gene has CDR1 DFQATT and CDR2 SNEGSKA (reference sequence).